The 18 T cell receptor beta chains below all came from one sample that was sequenced in a study of shared clonotypes between healthy human individuals. This table comes from immunoSEQ multiplex PCR, and its TCRdb copy is limited to in-frame clones, with some not included. The sample consists of 150,000 to 200,000 clones, around 63% of them appearing once. Sequencing used memory CD4+ T cells sorted from blood. Subset here: CD45RA-negative fraction. All receptors derive from a man aged 30-40 years in good health.

V and J are TRBV6-1 and TRBJ2-2, with a weak D call TRBD1 (6 bases). Trimming shortened V by 6 bases and J by 7 bases, and 12 bases separated the two germline ends. Germline V gene data show CDR1 as MNHNS and CDR2 as SASEGT. The CDR3 contains 13 residues. CDR3 sequence (DNA): TGTGCCAGCAGGACGCAGGGGAACGGGGAGCTGTTTTTT. It yields the protein CASRTQGNGELFF.

This clone is a singleton in its sample. The chain joins TRBV2 to TRBJ2-5, with D perhaps TRBD1 (6 bases). Germline values: CDR1 SNHLY, CDR2 FYNNEI. Trimming removed 1 base from V and 5 bases from J, with 11 bases in between. CDR3 length equals 14 residues. The CDR3 DNA follows: TGTGCCAGCAGTGAAGTTAGGCAGGGGGAGACCCAGTACTTC. This gives the protein CASSEVRQGETQYF.

The chain combines TRBV6-1 with TRBJ2-1; D gene uncertain. The CDR3 is made up of 11 amino acids. The germline V gene encodes CDR1 MNHNS and CDR2 SASEGT. V lost 7 bases to trimming and J lost 4 bases, with 5 bases between them. CDR3 coding DNA: TGTGCCAGCATGGGGTACAATGAGCAGTTCTTC. It encodes CASMGYNEQFF.

This chain uses TRBV19 with TRBJ2-1, with D possibly matching TRBD2 (6 bases). Trimming shortened V by 9 bases and J by 8 bases, and 20 bases separated the two germline ends. The germline CDR1 and CDR2 sequences are LNHDA and SQIVND (reference sequence). The CDR3 is 14 amino acids. CDR3 sequence: CARTPGTRGDEQFF. The DNA for the CDR3 is TGTGCCAGAACCCCCGGGACGCGGGGCGATGAGCAGTTCTTC.

In this sample, this clone turned up once. DNA of the CDR3: TGTGCCTGGAGTCGCGGGGAACTCTACGAGCAGTACTTC. Its protein is CAWSRGELYEQYF. The V gene is TRBV30, the J gene TRBJ2-7; the D gene is possibly TRBD2 (6 bases). The germline gives CDR1 GTSNPN, CDR2 SVGIG (reference sequence). The V and J ends lost 2 bases and 3 bases respectively, with 11 bases between them. The CDR3 runs to 13 residues. The full variable domain, with the rest looked up from reference TRBV30 and TRBJ2-7, is SQTIHQWPATLVQPVGSPLSLECTVEGTSNPNLYWYRQAAGRGLQLLFYSVGIGQISSEVPQNLSASRPQDRQFILSSKKLLLSDSGFYLCAWSRGELYEQYFGPGTRLTVT.

The V and J genes are TRBV2 and TRBJ2-3; no clear D gene. Trimming pared 6 bases from V and 1 base from J, leaving 11 bases between. The CDR3 is 14 residues long. Germline loops: CDR1 SNHLY, CDR2 FYNNEI. The CDR3 region is CASSGAGGTDTQYF. The CDR3 DNA reads as TGTGCCAGCAGCGGTGCTGGGGGCACAGATACGCAGTATTTT.

The chain couples TRBV29-1 to TRBJ2-3; D is unresolved. Germline V gene sequence: CDR1 SQVTM, CDR2 ANQGSEA. V lost 5 bases and J 2 bases, leaving 11 bases between the germline ends. The CDR3 is 13 residues long. CDR3 loop: CSVHQQFTDTQYF. The CDR3 region has the DNA TGCAGCGTTCATCAGCAATTCACAGATACGCAGTATTTT.

In its sample, this clone was seen a few times. The chain recombines TRBV1 with TRBJ2-7; TRBD1 is taken as the D call from the table, unchecked against the DNA. TRBV1 is classified as a pseudogene. The CDR3 has 14 residues. DNA for the CDR3: TGCACCAGCACCCACGGACAGGGGACCTACGAGCAGTACTTC. Its translation is CTSTHGQGTYEQYF.

The rearrangement links TRBV28 to TRBJ1-4, with a tentative D call TRBD1 (6 bases). Trimming took 6 bases from V and 7 from J, leaving 18 bases between them. CDR1 and CDR2 from the germline V gene are MDHEN and SYDVKM. This CDR3 has 15 residues. This CDR3 is CASRYDRIRGEKLFF. CDR3 nucleotides: TGTGCCAGCAGGTACGACAGGATCCGCGGTGAAAAACTGTTTTTT. Drawing the rest from reference TRBV28 and TRBJ1-4, the complete variable domain is DVKVTQSSRYLVKRTGEKVFLECVQDMDHENMFWYRQDPGLGLRLIYFSYDVKMKEKGDIPEGYSVSREKKERFSLILESASTNQTSMYLCASRYDRIRGEKLFFGSGTQLSVL.

The chain has TRBV10-3 and TRBJ2-1; 8 positions match TRBD1. With 4 bases clipped from V and 5 bases from J, the junction kept 7 bases outside the gene matches. The CDR3 extends over 15 amino acids. Germline V CDR1 and CDR2: ENHRY, SYGVKD. CDR3 DNA: TGTGCCATCAGTGTTGGACAGGGCCTCCACAATGAGCAGTTCTTC. It yields the protein CAISVGQGLHNEQFF.

This clone appeared once. The chain is built from TRBV7-8 and TRBJ2-1; a possible D gene is TRBD2 (5 bases). The germline V and J ends were trimmed by 8 bases and 0 bases, with 14 bases remaining between them. There are 15 residues in the CDR3. Germline assignment: CDR1 SGHVS and CDR2 FQNEAQ. CDR3 DNA sequence: TGTGCCAGCTTTAGGGCGGGCAGCTCCTACAATGAGCAGTTCTTC. Amino acid sequence: CASFRAGSSYNEQFF.

The rearrangement links TRBV7-9 to TRBJ2-1, with TRBD1 matching 7 bases. The CDR3 covers 14 residues. The germline V gene has CDR1 SEHNR and CDR2 FQNEAQ (reference sequence). V was clipped by 3 bases and J by 7 bases; unmatched bases: 6. The CDR3: CASSLTGLANEQFF. The CDR3 DNA is TGTGCCAGCAGCTTGACAGGGCTGGCGAATGAGCAGTTCTTC. The full variable domain, completed using reference TRBV7-9 and TRBJ2-1, is DTGVSQNPRHKITKRGQNVTFRCDPISEHNRLYWYRQTLGQGPEFLTYFQNEAQLEKSRLLSDRFSAERPKGSFSTLEIQRTEQGDSAMYLCASSLTGLANEQFFGPGTRLTVL.

The rearrangement links TRBV25-1 to TRBJ2-7; a weak D match, TRBD2 (5 bases). Germline CDR1 and CDR2: MGHDK and SYGVNS. The CDR3 has 12 amino acids. V lost 5 bases, J lost 7 bases, and 12 bases lay in between. In nucleotides, the CDR3 is TGTGCCAGCAGTATCGGGGTTAGGGAGCAGTACTTC. It is translated as CASSIGVREQYF.

As to this clone: This specimen includes other DNA sequences encoding the same CDR3. The chain employs TRBV7-2 and TRBJ2-7; perhaps TRBD1 as D (5 bases). Germline-derived CDR1 and CDR2 are SGHTA and FQGNSA. This CDR3 spans 14 amino acids. V lost 2 bases and J lost 6, with 14 bases in between. Here the CDR3 reads CASSLMSRQGEQYF. In DNA form, the CDR3 reads TGTGCCAGCAGCTTAATGTCCAGGCAGGGCGAGCAGTACTTC.

The chain carries TRBV5-1 and TRBJ2-5; 10 bases agree with TRBD1. The V gene end was trimmed by 4 bases and the J gene end by 5 bases; junction bases not matched to a gene: 8. This CDR3 is 15 amino acids long. Germline CDR1 and CDR2: SGHRS and YFSETQ. The CDR3 DNA follows: TGCGCCAGCAGCGGACAGGGGGTTCGCGAGGAGACCCAGTACTTC. Protein product: CASSGQGVREETQYF. The variable domain in full, with the rest retrieved from reference TRBV5-1 and TRBJ2-5, is KAGVTQTPRYLIKTRGQQVTLSCSPISGHRSVSWYQQTPGQGLQFLFEYFSETQRNKGNFPGRFSGRQFSNSRSEMNVSTLELGDSALYLCASSGQGVREETQYFGPGTRLLVL.

V usage is TRBV18 and J usage is TRBJ2-5; 11 bases fit TRBD1. Per germline, CDR1 KGHSH and CDR2 LQKENI. This CDR3 is built from 18 residues. V shed 1 base and J 5 bases; nucleotides not matched to a gene: 12. The CDR3 is CASSPRTGGVGVRETQYF. The DNA of the CDR3 is TGTGCCAGCTCACCACGGACAGGGGGCGTTGGAGTTCGCGAGACCCAGTACTTC.

The rearrangement joins TRBV5-6 to TRBJ1-2; TRBD1 agrees at 7 bases. The V gene's germline CDR1 is SGHDT and CDR2 YYEEEE. With V trimmed by 4 bases and J by 8 bases, 17 bases remained unmatched. The CDR3 covers 16 residues. The CDR3 nucleotides are TGTGCCAGCAGCCACAGGGAACAGGGGATAGCGGCAGGCTACACCTTC. It yields the protein CASSHREQGIAAGYTF.

The chain is built from TRBV11-1 and TRBJ2-6; 8 positions agree with TRBD1. CDR3 length: 17 amino acids. CDR1 is SGHAT and CDR2 is FQDESV in the germline V gene (reference sequence). V trimming: 3 bases; J trimming: 0 bases; junction bases outside the gene matches: 4. The DNA for the CDR3 is TGTGCCAGCAGCTTTGACAGGGGTGGCTCTGGGGCCAACGTCCTGACTTTC. It translates to CASSFDRGGSGANVLTF.